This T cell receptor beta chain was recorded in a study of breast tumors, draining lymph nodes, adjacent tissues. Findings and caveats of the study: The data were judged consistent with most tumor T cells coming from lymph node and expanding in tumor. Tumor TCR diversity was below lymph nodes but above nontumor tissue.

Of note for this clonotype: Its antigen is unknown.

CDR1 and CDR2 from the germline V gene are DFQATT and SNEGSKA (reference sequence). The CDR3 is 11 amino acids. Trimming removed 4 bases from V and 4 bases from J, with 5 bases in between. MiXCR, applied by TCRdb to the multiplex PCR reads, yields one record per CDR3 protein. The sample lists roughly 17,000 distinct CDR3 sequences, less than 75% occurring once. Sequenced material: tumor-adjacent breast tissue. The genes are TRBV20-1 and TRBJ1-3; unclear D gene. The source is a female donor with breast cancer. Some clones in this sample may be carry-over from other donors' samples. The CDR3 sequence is CSAMRGNTIYF. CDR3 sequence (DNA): TGCAGTGCTATGAGGGGAAACACCATATATTTT.